This TCR beta chain was obtained from a study of shared clonotypes between healthy human individuals. Study-level background: The study used three CD4 naive, three CD4 memory, two CD8 naive and one CD8 memory plate per donor.

To note about this clone: The antigen remains undetermined.

V gave up 4 bases and J gave up 1 base; unmatched junction bases: 7. This CDR3 has 15 amino acids. Germline lookup yields CDR1 MNHNS and CDR2 SASEGT. General study results and limits: In several donors, 4.5% to 5.5% of naive CD4 clonotypes appeared in common.

Data came from immunoSEQ multiplex PCR; TCRdb stores just in-frame clones and leaves some out. The sample consists of about 1.5 million clones, approximately 97% of them appearing once. The sample comprised naive CD4+ T cells sorted from blood. Subset denoted: CD45RA+ positively selected. The chain couples TRBV6-1 to TRBJ2-7, with 7 bases that match TRBD2. The receptor's source is a young man in good health. The CDR3 region has the DNA TGTGCCAGCAGTGCTTACTCGGGAGGTTCCTACGAGCAGTACTTC. Residues: CASSAYSGGSYEQYF.